The present T cell receptor beta chain was sequenced within a study of CD8 T cells in ankylosing spondylitis. General study findings and limits: Disease-linked clones reportedly showed significant enrichment in matched ankylosing spondylitis synovial fluid. Earlier studies detected some motif variants in reactive arthritis synovial fluid and blood.

The CDR3 covers 16 residues. Germline lookup yields CDR1 LNHDA and CDR2 SQIVND (reference sequence). V lost 9 bases, J lost 4 bases, and 18 bases stayed unmatched. In this sample, this clonotype turned up a few times. Its antigen is not known. Using quantitative 5'-RACE with molecular barcodes, the authors made TCR beta libraries. Via MiXCR, TCRdb re-called the 5' RACE reads, giving one row per CDR3 protein. The repertoire consists of a few hundred thousand distinct CDR3 sequences, with 11% occurring once and the leading ten covering roughly a tenth. The genes are TRBV19 and TRBJ2-7, with 7 bases that match TRBD2. This TCR was recovered from a female donor with ankylosing spondylitis or in good health (not recorded which). The sample comprised blood, either unsorted or a sorted T cell fraction (not recorded which). The CDR3 sequence is CASTNERASGGYEQYF. CDR3 nucleotides: TGTGCCAGCACGAATGAGAGGGCCTCGGGGGGATACGAGCAGTACTTC.